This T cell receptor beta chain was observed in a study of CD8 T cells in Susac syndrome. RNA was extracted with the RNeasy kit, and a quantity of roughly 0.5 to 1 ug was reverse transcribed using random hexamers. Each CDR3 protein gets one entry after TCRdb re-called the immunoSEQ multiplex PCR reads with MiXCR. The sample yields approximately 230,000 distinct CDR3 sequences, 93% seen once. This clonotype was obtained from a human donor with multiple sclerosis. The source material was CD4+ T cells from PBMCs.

The CDR3 region has the DNA TGTGCCAGCAGTGGGCTTGATGGGGGGAGAGAAAAACTGTTTTTT. Protein product: CASSGLDGGREKLFF. The chain has TRBV25-1 and TRBJ1-4, with D possibly TRBD1 on 5 matching bases. The CDR3 has 15 amino acids. Trimming removed 4 bases from V and 8 bases from J, with 17 bases in between. From germline, CDR1 is MGHDK and CDR2 SYGVNS.